This T cell receptor beta chain was retrieved from a study of regulatory T cells in long-lasting Graves disease. Construction of TCR beta libraries relied on iRepertoire HTBI primers and on Arm-PCR targeting CDR3 regions. From the multiplex PCR reads, TCRdb called clonotypes with MiXCR, one entry per CDR3 protein. The table has around 450,000 distinct CDR3 sequences, 20% to 25% seen once. Specified time point: persistent/refractory GD, antithyroid drugs over 5 years with positive TRAb. Making the TCR library involved RNA that had been extracted from PBMCs. This clonotype occurred many times. CDR3 length: 13 amino acids. Trimming shortened V by 6 bases and J by 8 bases, and 16 bases separated the two germline ends. CDR1 is MDHEN, CDR2 SYDVKM, per germline.

This material consisted of peripheral blood mononuclear cells (PBMCs), taken when the disease was refractory, from a patient treated with antithyroid drugs. The sequence was obtained from a female donor with Graves disease. J is TRBJ2-5 and V is TRBV28; D is unresolved. For the CDR3, the DNA is TGTGCCAGCAGCCAGGAGAGACGGTCCACCCAGTACTTC. Protein: CASSQERRSTQYF. Based on the CDR3 plus reference TRBV28 and TRBJ2-5, the full variable domain is DVKVTQSSRYLVKRTGEKVFLECVQDMDHENMFWYRQDPGLGLRLIYFSYDVKMKEKGDIPEGYSVSREKKERFSLILESASTNQTSMYLCASSQERRSTQYFGPGTRLLVL.